This T cell receptor beta chain was retrieved from a study of Graves' ophthalmopathy and Graves' hyperthyroidism. The overall study: There was a collection of peripheral blood at initial diagnosis, before any treatment.

Excluded: other autoimmune disease, uncontrolled infection, pregnancy or lactation. The diagnostic workup employed clinical symptoms, serum thyroxine, TRAb, thyroid ultrasound and orbital computed tomography. PBMCs originated in under 13 ml of fresh peripheral blood. This clonotype was counted at least ten times. Trimming took 5 bases from V and 2 from J; bases not matched to a gene: 3. The CDR3 is 14 amino acids. CDR1 MNHEY and CDR2 SMNVEV come from the germline V gene (reference sequence). Amplification targeted the TCR beta CDR3 regions, with RNA transcripts as the source material. HTBI-primed RT-PCR formed the first round, and a multiplex PCR formed the second. Each CDR3 protein gets one entry after TCRdb re-called the multiplex PCR reads with MiXCR. The profile shows about half a million distinct CDR3 sequences, roughly an eighth of them singletons.

The V and J genes are TRBV27 and TRBJ2-7, with TRBD2 matching 10 bases. The source of this sequence is a young woman with Graves' ophthalmopathy. Sequenced input: blood. The CDR3 DNA reads TGTGCCAGCAGTAGGACTAGCGGAACCTACGAGCAGTACTTC. Translated, it gives CASSRTSGTYEQYF.